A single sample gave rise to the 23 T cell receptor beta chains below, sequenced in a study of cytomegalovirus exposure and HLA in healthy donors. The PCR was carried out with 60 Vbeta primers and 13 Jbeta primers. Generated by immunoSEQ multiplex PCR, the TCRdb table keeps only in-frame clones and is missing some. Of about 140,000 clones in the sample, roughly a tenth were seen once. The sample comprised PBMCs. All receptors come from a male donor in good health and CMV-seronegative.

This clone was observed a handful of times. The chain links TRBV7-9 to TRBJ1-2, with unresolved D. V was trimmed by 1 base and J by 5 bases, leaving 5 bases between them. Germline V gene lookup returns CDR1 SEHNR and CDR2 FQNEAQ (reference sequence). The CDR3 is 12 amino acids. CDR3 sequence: CASSLDYYGYTF. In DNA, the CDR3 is TGTGCCAGCAGCTTAGATTATTATGGCTACACCTTC.

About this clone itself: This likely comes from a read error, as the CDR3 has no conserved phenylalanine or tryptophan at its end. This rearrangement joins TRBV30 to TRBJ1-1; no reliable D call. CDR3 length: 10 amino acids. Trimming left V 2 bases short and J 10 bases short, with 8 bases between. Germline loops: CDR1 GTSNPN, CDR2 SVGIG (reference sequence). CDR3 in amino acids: CAWSKLVAFV. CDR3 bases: TGTGCCTGGAGTAAATTGGTAGCTTTCGTT.

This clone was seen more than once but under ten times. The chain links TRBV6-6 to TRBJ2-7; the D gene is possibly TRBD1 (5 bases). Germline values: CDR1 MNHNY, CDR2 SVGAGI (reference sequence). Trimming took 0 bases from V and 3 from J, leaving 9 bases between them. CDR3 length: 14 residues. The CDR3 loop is CASSYSGQNYEQYF. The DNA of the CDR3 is TGTGCCAGCAGTTACTCGGGGCAGAACTACGAGCAGTACTTC.

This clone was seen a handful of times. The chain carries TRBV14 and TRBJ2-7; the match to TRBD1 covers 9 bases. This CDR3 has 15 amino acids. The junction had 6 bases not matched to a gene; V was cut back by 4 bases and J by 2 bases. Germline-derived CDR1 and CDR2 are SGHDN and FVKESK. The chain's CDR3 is CASSRTGTGPYEQYF. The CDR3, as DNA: TGTGCCAGCAGCCGCACCGGGACAGGGCCCTACGAGCAGTACTTC.

CDR3 amino acids: CASTRGAGGRFYEQYF. Here the CDR3 DNA reads TGTGCCAGCACCCGGGGGGCGGGAGGGCGTTTCTACGAGCAGTACTTC. V and J are TRBV2 and TRBJ2-7; TRBD2 agrees at 9 bases. J gave up 3 bases and V 7 bases, and 13 bases lay outside the gene matches. The CDR3 consists of 16 residues. CDR1 and CDR2 from the germline V gene are SNHLY and FYNNEI.

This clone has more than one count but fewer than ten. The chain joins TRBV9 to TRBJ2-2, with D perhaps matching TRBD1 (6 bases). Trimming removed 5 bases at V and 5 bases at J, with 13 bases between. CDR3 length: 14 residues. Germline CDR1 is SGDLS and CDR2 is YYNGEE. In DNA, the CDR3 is TGTGCCAGCAGTCCCAGGGGTGGTACCGGGGAGCTGTTTTTT. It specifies CASSPRGGTGELFF. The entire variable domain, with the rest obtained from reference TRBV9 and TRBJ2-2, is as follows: DSGVTQTPKHLITATGQRVTLRCSPRSGDLSVYWYQQSLDQGLQFLIQYYNGEERAKGNILERFSAQQFPDLHSELNLSSLELGDSALYFCASSPRGGTGELFFGEGSRLTVL.

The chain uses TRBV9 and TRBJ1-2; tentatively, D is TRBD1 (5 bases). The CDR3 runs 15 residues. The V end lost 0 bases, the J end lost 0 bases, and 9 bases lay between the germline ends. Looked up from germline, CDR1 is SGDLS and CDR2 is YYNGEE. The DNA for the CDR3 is TGTGCCAGCAGCGTAGCCCGGGGGACTAACTATGGCTACACCTTC. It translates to CASSVARGTNYGYTF.

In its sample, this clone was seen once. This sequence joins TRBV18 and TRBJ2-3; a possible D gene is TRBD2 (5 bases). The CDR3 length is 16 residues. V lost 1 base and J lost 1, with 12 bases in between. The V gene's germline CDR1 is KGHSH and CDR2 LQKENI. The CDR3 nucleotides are TGTGCCAGCTCACCACGTCGCGGAGGTGGCACAGATACGCAGTATTTT. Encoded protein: CASSPRRGGGTDTQYF.

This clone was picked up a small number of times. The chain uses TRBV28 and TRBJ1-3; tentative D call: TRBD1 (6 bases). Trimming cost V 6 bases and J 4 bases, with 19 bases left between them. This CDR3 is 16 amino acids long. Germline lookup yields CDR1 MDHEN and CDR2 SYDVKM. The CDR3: CASSPPRGAIGNTIYF. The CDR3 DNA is TGTGCCAGCAGCCCTCCCCGGGGGGCGATAGGAAACACCATATATTTT.

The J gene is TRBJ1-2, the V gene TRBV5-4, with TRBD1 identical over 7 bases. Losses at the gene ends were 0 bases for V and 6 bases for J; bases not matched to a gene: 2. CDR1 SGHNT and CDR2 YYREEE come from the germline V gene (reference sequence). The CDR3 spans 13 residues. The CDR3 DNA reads TGTGCCAGCAGCTTGGCCGGGACAGATGGCTACACCTTC. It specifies CASSLAGTDGYTF.

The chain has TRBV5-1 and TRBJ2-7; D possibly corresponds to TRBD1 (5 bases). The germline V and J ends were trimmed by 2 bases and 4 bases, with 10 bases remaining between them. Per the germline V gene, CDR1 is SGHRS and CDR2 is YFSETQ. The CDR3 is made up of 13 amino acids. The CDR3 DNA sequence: TGCGCCAGCAGCTTCGCGGACAATTACGAGCAGTACTTC. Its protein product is CASSFADNYEQYF.

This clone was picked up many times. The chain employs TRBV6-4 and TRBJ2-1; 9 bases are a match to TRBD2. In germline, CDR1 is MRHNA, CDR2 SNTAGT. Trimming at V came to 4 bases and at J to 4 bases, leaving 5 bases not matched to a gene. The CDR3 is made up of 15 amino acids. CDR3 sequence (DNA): TGTGCCAGCAGTGGGGTAGCGGGAGATTACAATGAGCAGTTCTTC. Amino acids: CASSGVAGDYNEQFF.

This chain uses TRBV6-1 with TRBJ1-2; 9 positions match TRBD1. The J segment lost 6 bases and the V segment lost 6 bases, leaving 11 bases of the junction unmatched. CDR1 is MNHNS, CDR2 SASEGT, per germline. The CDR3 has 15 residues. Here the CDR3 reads CASRETGTGSHGYTF. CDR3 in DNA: TGTGCCAGCAGAGAAACCGGGACAGGGAGCCATGGCTACACCTTC.

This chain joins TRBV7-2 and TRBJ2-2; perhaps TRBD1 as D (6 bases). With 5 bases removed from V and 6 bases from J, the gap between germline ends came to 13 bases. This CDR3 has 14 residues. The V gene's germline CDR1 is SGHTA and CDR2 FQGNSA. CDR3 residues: CASSPTGIAGELFF. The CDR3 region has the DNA TGTGCCAGCAGCCCCACAGGGATCGCCGGGGAGCTGTTTTTT.

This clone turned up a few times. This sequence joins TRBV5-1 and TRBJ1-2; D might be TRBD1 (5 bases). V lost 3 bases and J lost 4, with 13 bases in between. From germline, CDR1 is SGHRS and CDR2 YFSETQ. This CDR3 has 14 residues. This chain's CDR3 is CASSSPERGYGYTF. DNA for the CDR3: TGCGCCAGCAGCTCGCCTGAAAGGGGCTATGGCTACACCTTC.

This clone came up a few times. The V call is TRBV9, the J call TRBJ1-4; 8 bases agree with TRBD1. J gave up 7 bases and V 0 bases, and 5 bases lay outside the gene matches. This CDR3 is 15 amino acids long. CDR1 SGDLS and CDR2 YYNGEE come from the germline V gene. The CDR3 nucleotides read TGTGCCAGCAGCGTAGCAACAGGGGGGTTTGAAAAACTGTTTTTT. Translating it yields CASSVATGGFEKLFF.

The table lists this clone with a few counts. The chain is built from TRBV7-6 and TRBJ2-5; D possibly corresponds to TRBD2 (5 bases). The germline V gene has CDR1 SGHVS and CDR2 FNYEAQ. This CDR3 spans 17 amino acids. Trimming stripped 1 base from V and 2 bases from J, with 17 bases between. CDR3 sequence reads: CASSLGSTEVGQETQYF. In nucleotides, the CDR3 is TGTGCCAGCAGCTTAGGCTCGACGGAGGTGGGGCAAGAGACCCAGTACTTC.

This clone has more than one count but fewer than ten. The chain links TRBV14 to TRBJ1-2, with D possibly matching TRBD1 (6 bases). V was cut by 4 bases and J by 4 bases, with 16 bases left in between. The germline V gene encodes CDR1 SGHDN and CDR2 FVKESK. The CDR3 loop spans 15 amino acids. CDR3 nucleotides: TGTGCCAGCAGCCCGCAAGGGGGTAGAAGCTATGGCTACACCTTC. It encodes CASSPQGGRSYGYTF.

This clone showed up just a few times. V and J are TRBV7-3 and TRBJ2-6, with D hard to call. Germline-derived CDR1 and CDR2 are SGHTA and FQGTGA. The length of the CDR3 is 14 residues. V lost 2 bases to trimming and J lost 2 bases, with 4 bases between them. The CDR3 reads CASSLQAGANVLTF. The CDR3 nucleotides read TGTGCCAGCAGCTTACAGGCTGGGGCCAACGTCCTGACTTTC.

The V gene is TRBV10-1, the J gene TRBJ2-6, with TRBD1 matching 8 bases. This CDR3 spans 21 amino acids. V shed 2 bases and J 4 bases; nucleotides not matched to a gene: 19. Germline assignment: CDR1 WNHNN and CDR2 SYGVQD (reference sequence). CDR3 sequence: CASSETQGAPTSLSGANVLTF. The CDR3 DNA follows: TGCGCCAGCAGTGAGACCCAGGGGGCACCCACCTCCCTCTCCGGGGCCAACGTCCTGACTTTC.

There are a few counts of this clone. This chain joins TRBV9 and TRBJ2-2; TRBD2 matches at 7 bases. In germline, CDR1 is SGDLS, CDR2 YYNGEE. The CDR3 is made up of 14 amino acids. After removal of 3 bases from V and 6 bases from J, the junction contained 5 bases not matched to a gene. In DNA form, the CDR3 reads TGTGCCAGCAGCGGGACTAGGTTGGCCGGGGAGCTGTTTTTT. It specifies CASSGTRLAGELFF. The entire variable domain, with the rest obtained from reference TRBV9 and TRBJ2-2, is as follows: DSGVTQTPKHLITATGQRVTLRCSPRSGDLSVYWYQQSLDQGLQFLIQYYNGEERAKGNILERFSAQQFPDLHSELNLSSLELGDSALYFCASSGTRLAGELFFGEGSRLTVL.

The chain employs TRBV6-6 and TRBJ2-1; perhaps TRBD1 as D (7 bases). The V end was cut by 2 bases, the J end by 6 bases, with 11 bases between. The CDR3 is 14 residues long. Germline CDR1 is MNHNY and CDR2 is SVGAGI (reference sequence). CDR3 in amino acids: CASSYPEGANEQFF. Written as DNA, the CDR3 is TGTGCCAGCAGTTACCCGGAGGGGGCCAATGAGCAGTTCTTC.

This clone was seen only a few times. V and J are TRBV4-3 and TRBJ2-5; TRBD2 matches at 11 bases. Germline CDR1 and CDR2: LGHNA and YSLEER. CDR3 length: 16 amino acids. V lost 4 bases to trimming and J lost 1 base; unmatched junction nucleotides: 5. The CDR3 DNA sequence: TGCGCCAGCAGCCGTCTCCTAGCGGGGGGCCAAGAGACCCAGTACTTC. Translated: CASSRLLAGGQETQYF.